Below are 14 T cell receptor beta chains sequenced from a single sample in a study of T cell changes during pregnancy in multiple sclerosis. Libraries were prepared by immunoSEQ multiplex PCR; TCRdb keeps only in-frame clonotypes and omits some of them. The sample holds around 57,000 clones, roughly 91% seen once. The sample consisted of peripheral blood, taken in the second trimester of pregnancy. All receptors derive from a female donor with multiple sclerosis, enrolled in a pregnancy study.

In this sample, this clone turned up once. The rearrangement joins TRBV27 to TRBJ2-1, with 12 bases lining up with TRBD2. The V gene end was trimmed by 5 bases and the J gene end by 10 bases; junction bases not matched to a gene: 9. Germline V gives CDR1 MNHEY, CDR2 SMNVEV (reference sequence). The CDR3 length is 15 residues. The CDR3 DNA reads TGTGCCAGCAGTGCCCTAGCGGGGGGGCTCGGGGAGCAGTTCTTC. Translating gives CASSALAGGLGEQFF.

The J gene is TRBJ2-7, the V gene TRBV28, with TRBD1 identical over 9 bases. The CDR3 covers 15 residues. With 6 bases clipped from V and 5 bases from J, the junction kept 11 bases outside the gene matches. Germline V gene data show CDR1 as MDHEN and CDR2 as SYDVKM. CDR3 sequence reads: CASRIQGATFHEQYF. CDR3 in DNA: TGTGCCAGCAGAATACAGGGGGCAACTTTCCACGAGCAGTACTTC.

V is TRBV5-4 and J is TRBJ1-2; D not certain. The germline CDR1 and CDR2 sequences are SGHNT and YYREEE (reference sequence). The V end was cut by 7 bases, the J end by 5 bases, with 15 bases between. The CDR3 is 13 amino acids. In DNA, the CDR3 is TGTGCCAGCTCCGAATGGGCATCGTATGGCTACACCTTC. It encodes CASSEWASYGYTF.

This clone was seen more than once but under ten times. V gene TRBV5-6 combines with J gene TRBJ2-1, with 12 bases lining up with TRBD2. The CDR3 loop spans 17 amino acids. After removal of 0 bases from V and 9 bases from J, the junction contained 10 bases not matched to a gene. Germline V CDR1 and CDR2: SGHDT, YYEEEE. The CDR3 region has the DNA TGTGCCAGCAGCTTGGCCTTTGGACTAGCGGGGAACTTTGAGCAGTTCTTC. Residues: CASSLAFGLAGNFEQFF.

This clone was observed once. The CDR3 region is CAIRTGQGATGANVLTF. The CDR3 bases are TGTGCCATCAGAACGGGACAGGGGGCGACCGGGGCCAACGTCCTGACTTTC. The chain combines TRBV10-3 with TRBJ2-6; 12 nucleotides agree with TRBD1. Germline V gives CDR1 ENHRY, CDR2 SYGVKD. With V trimmed by 6 bases and J by 4 bases, 7 bases remained unmatched. The CDR3 contains 17 residues.

The rearrangement uses TRBV5-1 and TRBJ2-1; 10 bases are a match to TRBD2. Trimming took 0 bases from V and 3 from J; bases not matched to a gene: 6. The CDR3 is made up of 17 amino acids. Germline CDR1 reads SGHRS; CDR2 reads YFSETQ. As DNA, the CDR3 is TGCGCCAGCAGCTTGGTTCCTAGCGGGGGCGGCTACAATGAGCAGTTCTTC. It yields the protein CASSLVPSGGGYNEQFF.

V is TRBV4-2 and J is TRBJ1-2, with no clear D. Between the trimmed V and J ends, which lost 1 base and 1 base, there was a span of 13 bases. The CDR3 covers 16 residues. CDR1 LGHNA and CDR2 YNFKEQ come from the germline V gene. The CDR3 sequence: CASSQGPDGNNYGYTF. The CDR3 bases are TGTGCCAGCAGCCAAGGACCGGACGGGAATAACTATGGCTACACCTTC.

The V gene is TRBV6-5, the J gene TRBJ2-1; 10 nucleotides match TRBD2. The J segment lost 6 bases and the V segment lost 7 bases, leaving 6 bases of the junction unmatched. Germline V gives CDR1 MNHEY, CDR2 SVGAGI. The CDR3 runs 14 residues. The CDR3 spells CASTYSGGLNEQFF. As DNA, the CDR3 is TGTGCCAGCACCTATAGCGGGGGGCTCAATGAGCAGTTCTTC.

The rearrangement joins TRBV30 to TRBJ1-4; D unresolved. V lost 8 bases and J 0 bases, leaving 13 bases between the germline ends. This CDR3 contains 14 residues. Germline V lookup: CDR1 GTSNPN, CDR2 SVGIG (reference sequence). The CDR3 spells CARGSHPTNEKLFF. The CDR3, as DNA: TGTGCCCGCGGTTCTCATCCAACTAATGAAAAACTGTTTTTT.

This clone came up a few times. This chain uses TRBV18 with TRBJ2-7, with D tentatively TRBD2 (5 bases). Germline CDR1 reads KGHSH; CDR2 reads LQKENI. The CDR3 runs 14 residues. Trimming shortened V by 3 bases and J by 2 bases, and 11 bases separated the two germline ends. The CDR3 reads CASSPPGNPYEQYF. In nucleotides, the CDR3 is TGTGCCAGCTCACCGCCGGGGAACCCCTACGAGCAGTACTTC.

The rearrangement joins TRBV29-1 to TRBJ1-2; D unresolved. The CDR3 has 13 amino acids. Germline assignment: CDR1 SQVTM and CDR2 ANQGSEA. V lost 4 bases to trimming and J lost 3 bases, with 12 bases between them. As DNA, the CDR3 is TGCAGCGTTGCCCAGGCGTCTGACTATGGCTACACCTTC. It is translated as CSVAQASDYGYTF. The variable domain in full, with the rest retrieved from reference TRBV29-1 and TRBJ1-2, is SAVISQKPSRDICQRGTSLTIQCQVDSQVTMMFWYRQQPGQSLTLIATANQGSEATYESGFVIDKFPISRPNLTFSTLTVSNMSPEDSSIYLCSVAQASDYGYTFGSGTRLTVV.

The chain joins TRBV2 to TRBJ1-1, with D hard to call. Trimming took off 9 bases at V and 2 bases at J, with 10 bases between the two ends. Germline CDR1 SNHLY, CDR2 FYNNEI. CDR3 length: 12 residues. CDR3 bases: TGTGCCAGTGAGTTGCTCAACACTGAAGCTTTCTTT. This gives the protein CASELLNTEAFF.

DNA of the CDR3: TGTGCCAGCCGGAGGGACGTCAACACTGAAGCTTTCTTT. It translates to CASRRDVNTEAFF. The gene calls are TRBV2 and TRBJ1-1; tentative D call: TRBD1 (5 bases). The germline CDR1 and CDR2 sequences are SNHLY and FYNNEI. This CDR3 region has 13 residues. The V end lost 8 bases, the J end lost 2 bases, and 12 bases lay between the germline ends.

The chain couples TRBV2 to TRBJ2-7; 7 positions agree with TRBD1. The CDR3 extends over 12 amino acids. Germline trimming cut 4 bases from V and 3 bases from J; bases unmatched to any gene: 0. Germline values: CDR1 SNHLY, CDR2 FYNNEI. Written as DNA, the CDR3 is TGTGCCAGCAGTGGACAGGGCTACGAGCAGTACTTC. This sequence encodes CASSGQGYEQYF.